The 13 T cell receptor beta chains below come from one sample, sequenced in a study of T cell responses to AZD1222 COVID-19 vaccine. The table came from immunoSEQ multiplex PCR; TCRdb's copy has only in-frame clones and leaves some out. The sample contains approximately 100,000 clones, approximately 86% of which appear only once. The specimen comprised peripheral blood, sampled 28 days after the second dose of the MenACWY control vaccine. The receptors here all came from an adult who received the MenACWY meningococcal vaccine as a control.

This chain links TRBV7-2 with TRBJ1-2, with 12 nucleotides matching TRBD1. CDR1 and CDR2 (germline): SGHTA, FQGNSA. CDR3 length: 16 residues. With 1 base clipped from V and 9 bases from J, the junction kept 9 bases outside the gene matches. In nucleotides, the CDR3 is TGTGCCAGCAGCTTAGACGGGACAGGGGGCGGTTGGAGCTACACCTTC. Its translation is CASSLDGTGGGWSYTF.

The chain links TRBV24-1 to TRBJ2-5; D tentatively reads TRBD1 or TRBD2 (5 bases each). Germline CDR1 is KGHDR and CDR2 is SFDVKD. CDR3 length: 16 amino acids. Trimming took 4 bases from V and 2 from J, leaving 16 bases between them. The CDR3 reads CATSEIGTTEQETQYF. CDR3 DNA sequence: TGTGCCACCAGTGAAATCGGGACCACTGAACAAGAGACCCAGTACTTC.

The J gene is TRBJ2-7, the V gene TRBV6-5; TRBD1 agrees at 10 bases. CDR1 and CDR2 from the germline V gene are MNHEY and SVGAGI. V lost 4 bases to trimming and J lost 6 bases; unmatched junction nucleotides: 3. This CDR3 comprises 13 residues. CDR3 protein: CASSWGQGTEQYF. The DNA of the CDR3 is TGTGCCAGCAGTTGGGGACAGGGGACCGAGCAGTACTTC.

The J gene is TRBJ2-7, the V gene TRBV6-5; D is possibly TRBD1 (6 bases). Germline loops: CDR1 MNHEY, CDR2 SVGAGI. CDR3 size: 12 residues. Trimming left V 5 bases short and J 4 bases short, with 9 bases between. The CDR3 reads CASSRTVYEQYF. The DNA of the CDR3 is TGTGCCAGCAGTCGGACAGTTTACGAGCAGTACTTC.

The chain joins TRBV9 to TRBJ2-7; D might be TRBD1 or TRBD2, each matching 5 bases. The CDR3 extends over 15 amino acids. V was pared by 0 bases and J by 0 bases, with 10 bases between. CDR1 is SGDLS and CDR2 is YYNGEE in the germline V gene. The CDR3 sequence is CASSVGPGSSYEQYF. In DNA, the CDR3 is TGTGCCAGCAGCGTAGGTCCAGGGAGCTCCTACGAGCAGTACTTC.

The genes are TRBV4-3 and TRBJ2-5; the match to TRBD2 covers 12 bases. Germline loops: CDR1 LGHNA, CDR2 YSLEER. Unmatched junction bases numbered 7, after V lost 0 bases and J lost 5 bases. The CDR3 has 17 amino acids. Here the CDR3 DNA reads TGCGCCAGCAGCCAAGATCCCCCTAGCGGGGGGGTGGAGACCCAGTACTTC. This encodes CASSQDPPSGGVETQYF.

This sequence joins TRBV7-2 and TRBJ1-1; D is uncertain. The CDR3 loop spans 16 amino acids. The germline V gene encodes CDR1 SGHTA and CDR2 FQGNSA. Trimming pared 1 base from V and 1 base from J, leaving 13 bases between. This chain's CDR3 is CASSLVVRSKNTEAFF. The CDR3 DNA follows: TGTGCCAGCAGCTTAGTAGTTCGAAGCAAGAACACTGAAGCTTTCTTT.

This chain joins TRBV6-5 and TRBJ2-7; D is ambiguous. Trimming removed 8 bases at V and 4 bases at J, with 15 bases between. Germline V CDR1 and CDR2: MNHEY, SVGAGI. The CDR3 length is 13 residues. CDR3 residues: CASSRTGHYEQYF. CDR3 nucleotide sequence: TGTGCCAGCTCAAGGACGGGCCATTACGAGCAGTACTTC.

J is TRBJ2-1 and V is TRBV11-3; 11 bases align to TRBD1. CDR3 length: 15 residues. Germline assignment: CDR1 SGHNT and CDR2 YENEEA. Germline trimming cut 4 bases from V and 7 bases from J; bases unmatched to any gene: 6. CDR3 in DNA: TGTGCCAGCAGCTACACACGGGACAGGGGGAATGAGCAGTTCTTC. Translated, it gives CASSYTRDRGNEQFF.

This chain uses TRBV19 with TRBJ2-7; D uncertain. Trimming removed 7 bases from V and 0 bases from J, with 13 bases in between. The CDR3 is made up of 14 amino acids. Germline loops: CDR1 LNHDA, CDR2 SQIVND (reference sequence). The CDR3 sequence: CASTSDRFSYEQYF. In DNA, the CDR3 is TGTGCCAGTACTTCCGACCGCTTCTCCTACGAGCAGTACTTC.

This sequence joins TRBV6-1 and TRBJ2-1; tentative D call: TRBD1 (6 bases). Germline V lookup: CDR1 MNHNS, CDR2 SASEGT. The CDR3 covers 15 residues. V lost 1 base and J 0 bases, leaving 7 bases between the germline ends. The CDR3 nucleotides read TGTGCCAGCAGTGAAGGGGGGCCCTCCTACAATGAGCAGTTCTTC. Its translation: CASSEGGPSYNEQFF.

This chain uses TRBV29-1 with TRBJ1-1, with 10 bases matching TRBD1. This CDR3 contains 16 residues. The germline gives CDR1 SQVTM, CDR2 ANQGSEA. V gave up 7 bases and J gave up 2 bases; unmatched junction bases: 13. This CDR3 is CSAGQGTALSNTEAFF. In DNA form, the CDR3 reads TGCAGCGCGGGACAGGGGACCGCACTTTCCAACACTGAAGCTTTCTTT.

V gene TRBV9 combines with J gene TRBJ2-3; 9 nucleotides match TRBD1. Germline assignment: CDR1 SGDLS and CDR2 YYNGEE. The CDR3 is made up of 18 amino acids. V dropped 2 bases and J dropped 0; count of bases not matched to a gene: 10. CDR3 sequence (DNA): TGTGCCAGCAGCGTGGGACAGGGCCTAAGAGCTAGCACAGATACGCAGTATTTT. This codes for CASSVGQGLRASTDTQYF. The full variable domain, its missing parts supplied by reference TRBV9 and TRBJ2-3, is DSGVTQTPKHLITATGQRVTLRCSPRSGDLSVYWYQQSLDQGLQFLIQYYNGEERAKGNILERFSAQQFPDLHSELNLSSLELGDSALYFCASSVGQGLRASTDTQYFGPGTRLTVL.